These T cell receptor beta chains were read from a single sample in a study of blood T cells in healthy people across ages. TCRdb processed the 5' RACE reads anew with MiXCR; each CDR3 protein has one entry. The sample lists under 850,000 distinct CDR3 sequences, approximately 35% occurring once. Input material: blood. Receptors were obtained from a young man in good health. Both conserved end residues are part of each CDR3. The D gene is left open where the match is weak. A row's size may be missing; if present it is once, few, many or a size class.

J gene: TRBJ2-2; D gene: NA; V gene: TRBV3-1; clone size: NA; CDR3 protein: CASSQTTITGELFF; CDR3 DNA: TGTGCCAGCAGCCAAACTACGATAACCGGGGAGCTGTTTTTT
J gene: TRBJ1-1; D gene: NA; V gene: TRBV12-3/TRBV12-4; clone size: NA; CDR3 protein: CVSSSTRDASAFF; CDR3 DNA: TGTGTCAGCAGTAGTACCCGGGACGCCTCGGCTTTCTTT
J gene: TRBJ1-1; D gene: NA; V gene: TRBV20-1; clone size: NA; CDR3 protein: CSARDGYGTLEAFF; CDR3 DNA: TGCAGTGCTAGAGATGGTTATGGGACGCTTGAAGCTTTCTTT
J gene: TRBJ2-5; D gene: NA; V gene: TRBV6-1; clone size: NA; CDR3 protein: CATQAGQVQETQYF; CDR3 DNA: TGTGCCACCCAAGCGGGACAGGTACAAGAGACCCAGTACTTC
J gene: TRBJ2-7; D gene: NA; V gene: TRBV29-1; clone size: NA; CDR3 protein: CSVTYPRNKVHEQYF; CDR3 DNA: TGCAGCGTGACCTACCCGCGCAATAAGGTCCACGAGCAGTACTTC
J gene: TRBJ2-6; D gene: NA; V gene: TRBV12-3/TRBV12-4; clone size: many; CDR3 protein: CASGQGSSGANVLTF; CDR3 DNA: TGTGCCAGCGGCCAAGGTAGCTCTGGGGCCAACGTCCTGACTTTC
J gene: TRBJ2-1; D gene: TRBD1; V gene: TRBV6-5; clone size: many; CDR3 protein: CASSYLGQGIDEQFF; CDR3 DNA: TGTGCCAGCAGTTACCTAGGACAGGGCATCGATGAGCAGTTCTTC
J gene: TRBJ2-1; D gene: NA; V gene: TRBV7-9; clone size: NA; CDR3 protein: CASSPQGTDHNEQFF; CDR3 DNA: TGTGCCAGCAGCCCCCAAGGGACCGACCACAATGAGCAGTTCTTC
J gene: TRBJ1-6; D gene: TRBD1; V gene: TRBV29-1; clone size: NA; CDR3 protein: CSVKLGTANSPLHF; CDR3 DNA: TGCAGCGTAAAGCTGGGGACAGCAAATTCACCCCTCCACTTT
J gene: TRBJ2-5; D gene: NA; V gene: TRBV9; clone size: few; CDR3 protein: CASSDTGGPETQYF; CDR3 DNA: TGTGCCAGCAGCGATACGGGGGGCCCAGAGACCCAGTACTTC
J gene: TRBJ2-5; D gene: TRBD1; V gene: TRBV6-5; clone size: NA; CDR3 protein: CASRTGGGIEQYF; CDR3 DNA: TGTGCCAGCAGGACAGGGGGGGGGATTGAGCAGTACTTC
J gene: TRBJ1-5; D gene: NA; V gene: TRBV12-3/TRBV12-4; clone size: NA; CDR3 protein: CASSLGVGGSNQPQHF; CDR3 DNA: TGTGCCAGCAGTTTGGGAGTGGGGGGTAGCAATCAGCCCCAGCATTTT
J gene: TRBJ2-1; D gene: TRBD2; V gene: TRBV5-1; clone size: NA; CDR3 protein: CASSFSSGGALEQFF; CDR3 DNA: TGCGCCAGCAGCTTCAGTAGCGGGGGGGCCCTTGAGCAGTTCTTC
J gene: TRBJ2-7; D gene: NA; V gene: TRBV12-3/TRBV12-4; clone size: many; CDR3 protein: CASSFGGEQYF; CDR3 DNA: TGTGCCAGCAGTTTTGGGGGCGAGCAGTACTTC
J gene: TRBJ2-1; D gene: NA; V gene: TRBV7-2; clone size: once; CDR3 protein: CASSPLGRDNEQFF; CDR3 DNA: TGTGCCAGCAGCCCCCTCGGGCGGGACAATGAGCAGTTCTTC
J gene: TRBJ2-6; D gene: NA; V gene: TRBV4-3; clone size: NA; CDR3 protein: CASSQEEGILSGANVLTF; CDR3 DNA: TGCGCCAGCAGCCAAGAGGAGGGGATCCTCTCTGGGGCCAACGTCCTGACTTTC
J gene: TRBJ2-5; D gene: TRBD1; V gene: TRBV27; clone size: NA; CDR3 protein: CASSSDRAGTQYF; CDR3 DNA: TGTGCCAGCAGTTCCGACAGGGCAGGGACCCAGTACTTC
J gene: TRBJ1-5; D gene: NA; V gene: TRBV12-3/TRBV12-4; clone size: few; CDR3 protein: CASSLFGYNQPQHF; CDR3 DNA: TGTGCCAGCAGTTTATTCGGATACAATCAGCCCCAGCATTTT
J gene: TRBJ1-4; D gene: NA; V gene: TRBV27; clone size: NA; CDR3 protein: CASSLIGQGHEKLFF; CDR3 DNA: TGTGCCAGCAGTTTAATTGGGCAGGGCCATGAAAAACTGTTTTTT
J gene: TRBJ2-3; D gene: TRBD1; V gene: TRBV27; clone size: NA; CDR3 protein: CASSLSRQGWGTDTQYF; CDR3 DNA: TGTGCCAGCAGTTTATCGCGACAGGGATGGGGCACAGATACGCAGTATTTT
J gene: TRBJ2-2; D gene: NA; V gene: TRBV20-1; clone size: NA; CDR3 protein: CSAPPGQHTGELFF; CDR3 DNA: TGCAGTGCTCCCCCGGGACAACACACCGGGGAGCTGTTTTTT
J gene: TRBJ1-6; D gene: NA; V gene: TRBV18; clone size: few; CDR3 protein: CASSKEGVNSPPHF; CDR3 DNA: TGTGCCAGCTCAAAAGAGGGGGTGAATTCACCCCCCCACTTT
J gene: TRBJ2-3; D gene: NA; V gene: TRBV20-1; clone size: many; CDR3 protein: CSARGAAAGRTTDTQYF; CDR3 DNA: TGCAGTGCTAGAGGAGCGGCGGCGGGCCGTACCACAGATACGCAGTATTTT
J gene: TRBJ2-5; D gene: NA; V gene: TRBV7-2; clone size: NA; CDR3 protein: CASSLVPLHQETQYF; CDR3 DNA: TGTGCCAGCAGCTTAGTCCCCCTCCACCAAGAGACCCAGTACTTC
J gene: TRBJ2-1; D gene: TRBD1; V gene: TRBV12-3/TRBV12-4; clone size: NA; CDR3 protein: CASKPRDRGLLNEQFF; CDR3 DNA: TGTGCCAGCAAACCTCGGGACAGGGGGCTTTTGAATGAGCAGTTCTTC
J gene: TRBJ2-1; D gene: TRBD2; V gene: TRBV2; clone size: few; CDR3 protein: CASRRTSGGAYEQFF; CDR3 DNA: TGTGCCAGCAGGAGGACTAGCGGGGGGGCTTATGAGCAGTTCTTC
J gene: TRBJ2-7; D gene: NA; V gene: TRBV6-6; clone size: NA; CDR3 protein: CASSGGVDPEQYF; CDR3 DNA: TGTGCCAGCTCTGGTGGAGTCGATCCCGAGCAGTACTTC
J gene: TRBJ1-5; D gene: TRBD1; V gene: TRBV3-1; clone size: NA; CDR3 protein: CASSQGTGSYQPQHF; CDR3 DNA: TGTGCCAGCAGCCAGGGGACAGGTTCTTATCAGCCCCAGCATTTT
J gene: TRBJ1-1; D gene: NA; V gene: TRBV29-1; clone size: NA; CDR3 protein: CSVEEAGTEAFF; CDR3 DNA: TGCAGCGTTGAAGAAGCGGGGACTGAAGCTTTCTTT
J gene: TRBJ1-5; D gene: NA; V gene: TRBV18; clone size: few; CDR3 protein: CASSIGAGGQPQHF; CDR3 DNA: TGTGCCAGCTCAATAGGAGCGGGTGGTCAGCCCCAGCATTTT
J gene: TRBJ2-6; D gene: TRBD1; V gene: TRBV3-1; clone size: NA; CDR3 protein: CASRNGQGAAGANVLTF; CDR3 DNA: TGTGCCAGCAGAAATGGACAGGGGGCGGCTGGGGCCAACGTCCTGACTTTC
J gene: TRBJ1-4; D gene: NA; V gene: TRBV2; clone size: NA; CDR3 protein: CASSDYEKLFF; CDR3 DNA: TGTGCCAGCAGTGATTATGAAAAACTGTTTTTT
J gene: TRBJ2-1; D gene: NA; V gene: TRBV9; clone size: few; CDR3 protein: CASSATLPVGRGDEQFF; CDR3 DNA: TGTGCCAGCAGCGCAACCCTCCCTGTAGGCAGGGGCGATGAGCAGTTCTTC
J gene: TRBJ1-4; D gene: TRBD1; V gene: TRBV9; clone size: once; CDR3 protein: CASSGRGTGGEKLFF; CDR3 DNA: TGTGCCAGCAGCGGGAGGGGGACAGGGGGTGAAAAACTGTTTTTT
J gene: TRBJ1-6; D gene: NA; V gene: TRBV6-1; clone size: NA; CDR3 protein: CASSEWPAGRRSPLHF; CDR3 DNA: TGTGCCAGCAGTGAGTGGCCAGCTGGGCGGAGGTCACCCCTCCACTTT
J gene: TRBJ1-1; D gene: TRBD1; V gene: TRBV4-3; clone size: NA; CDR3 protein: CASSPQGGARWTEAFF; CDR3 DNA: TGCGCCAGCAGCCCCCAGGGGGGGGCGAGATGGACTGAAGCTTTCTTT
J gene: TRBJ2-7; D gene: TRBD2; V gene: TRBV20-1; clone size: NA; CDR3 protein: CSARTLAGPFYEQYF; CDR3 DNA: TGCAGTGCTAGGACCCTAGCGGGGCCTTTCTACGAGCAGTACTTC
J gene: TRBJ1-2; D gene: TRBD1; V gene: TRBV5-1; clone size: NA; CDR3 protein: CASRRGLNYGYTF; CDR3 DNA: TGCGCCAGTCGCAGGGGGTTAAATTATGGCTACACCTTC
J gene: TRBJ2-5; D gene: NA; V gene: TRBV24-1; clone size: many; CDR3 protein: CATSDLGRGETQYF; CDR3 DNA: TGTGCCACCAGTGATTTGGGCAGGGGAGAGACCCAGTACTTC
J gene: TRBJ2-3; D gene: TRBD1; V gene: TRBV6-2/TRBV6-3; clone size: many; CDR3 protein: CASSRQGSADTQYF; CDR3 DNA: TGTGCCAGCAGCCGACAGGGGTCGGCAGATACGCAGTATTTT
J gene: TRBJ2-1; D gene: NA; V gene: TRBV3-1; clone size: NA; CDR3 protein: CASSHQANSYNEQFF; CDR3 DNA: TGTGCCAGCAGCCACCAGGCTAACTCCTACAATGAGCAGTTCTTC
J gene: TRBJ2-5; D gene: NA; V gene: TRBV30; clone size: NA; CDR3 protein: CAWSIRETQYF; CDR3 DNA: TGTGCCTGGAGTATCAGGGAGACCCAGTACTTC
J gene: TRBJ1-1; D gene: NA; V gene: TRBV10-3; clone size: few; CDR3 protein: CAIRPSLGRNTEAFF; CDR3 DNA: TGTGCCATCAGACCTAGCCTCGGACGGAACACTGAAGCTTTCTTT
J gene: TRBJ2-2; D gene: NA; V gene: TRBV6-2/TRBV6-3; clone size: NA; CDR3 protein: CASSYSAGTFTGELFF; CDR3 DNA: TGTGCCAGCAGTTACTCGGCCGGGACATTCACCGGGGAGCTGTTTTTT
J gene: TRBJ2-7; D gene: NA; V gene: TRBV20-1; clone size: NA; CDR3 protein: CSASAGTATYEQYF; CDR3 DNA: TGCAGTGCTAGTGCCGGGACTGCCACCTACGAGCAGTACTTC
J gene: TRBJ2-1; D gene: NA; V gene: TRBV18; clone size: NA; CDR3 protein: CASSPVVKMIYNEQFF; CDR3 DNA: TGTGCCAGCTCACCAGTTGTGAAAATGATCTACAATGAGCAGTTCTTC
J gene: TRBJ2-3; D gene: TRBD2; V gene: TRBV7-2; clone size: NA; CDR3 protein: CASRLAGGNTDTQYF; CDR3 DNA: TGTGCCAGCAGACTAGCGGGGGGAAACACAGATACGCAGTATTTT
J gene: TRBJ1-1; D gene: TRBD1; V gene: TRBV2; clone size: NA; CDR3 protein: CASRDRAGTEAFF; CDR3 DNA: TGTGCCAGCCGGGACAGGGCGGGAACTGAAGCTTTCTTT
J gene: TRBJ2-3; D gene: NA; V gene: TRBV7-9; clone size: few; CDR3 protein: CASSPQFLRGSDTQYF; CDR3 DNA: TGTGCCAGCAGTCCTCAATTCTTGCGGGGATCCGATACGCAGTATTTT
J gene: TRBJ1-5; D gene: TRBD1; V gene: TRBV20-1; clone size: few; CDR3 protein: CSASSGTGGFYSNQPQHF; CDR3 DNA: TGCAGTGCTTCTTCCGGGACAGGGGGCTTCTATAGCAATCAGCCCCAGCATTTT
J gene: TRBJ2-7; D gene: TRBD2; V gene: TRBV18; clone size: few; CDR3 protein: CASSPRSGALYEQYF; CDR3 DNA: TGTGCCAGCTCACCAAGAAGCGGGGCCCTATACGAGCAGTACTTC